This TCR beta chain emerged from a study of blood T cells in healthy people across ages. Background on the study: There was about one barcoded beta molecule captured by template switching per two T cells.

Study-level points and caveats: Naive T cell percentage by flow cytometry tracked strongly with beta diversity. Bulk PBMC profiling left naive and antigen-experienced comparisons inconclusive.

The use of a sample-barcoded 5' primer and a J-beta primer mix characterized a second PCR of roughly 7 to 11 cycles. TCRdb re-analysed the 5' RACE reads in MiXCR, keeping a single row per CDR3 protein. The table shows approximately 600,000 distinct CDR3 sequences, with approximately 50% occurring only once. This clonotype was counted a few times. Its antigen is as yet unknown. This CDR3 is 12 amino acids long. Germline V gives CDR1 SQVTM, CDR2 ANQGSEA. The ends lost 7 bases at V and 4 bases at J; junction bases unmatched: 6. This chain uses TRBV29-1 with TRBJ2-5, with 7 positions matching TRBD1. The TCR originated in a man aged 55 to 70 in good health. The sample consisted of blood. The CDR3 nucleotides read TGCAGCGCCCAGACAGGGAGAGAGACCCAGTACTTC. It is translated as CSAQTGRETQYF.